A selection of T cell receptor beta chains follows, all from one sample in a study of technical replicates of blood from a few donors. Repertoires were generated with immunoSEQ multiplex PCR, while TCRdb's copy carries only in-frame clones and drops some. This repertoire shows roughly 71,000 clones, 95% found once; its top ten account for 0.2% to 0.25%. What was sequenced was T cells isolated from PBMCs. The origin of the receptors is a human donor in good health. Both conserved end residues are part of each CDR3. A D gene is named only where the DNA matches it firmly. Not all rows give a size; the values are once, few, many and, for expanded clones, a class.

CDR3: CSGTTGTYEQYF; DNA: TGCAGCGGGACGACAGGGACCTACGAGCAGTACTTC; D: TRBD1; J: TRBJ2-7; V: TRBV29-1; size: -
CDR3: CASSDLSGDTEAFF; DNA: TGTGCCAGCAGTGATTTATCAGGGGACACTGAAGCTTTCTTT; D: -; J: TRBJ1-1; V: TRBV2; size: -
CDR3: CASSPPGGAGGYTF; DNA: TGTGCCAGCAGCCCCCCGGGGGGCGCGGGAGGCTACACCTTC; D: -; J: TRBJ1-2; V: TRBV7-6; size: -
CDR3: CASSLSSSGYNEQFF; DNA: TGTGCCAGCAGTTTATCTTCTAGCGGCTACAATGAGCAGTTCTTC; D: TRBD2; J: TRBJ2-1; V: TRBV27; size: once
CDR3: CSVEVSPSTEAFF; DNA: TGCAGCGTTGAGGTATCGCCGAGCACTGAAGCTTTCTTT; D: -; J: TRBJ1-1; V: TRBV29-1; size: -
CDR3: CASSLGTGVTEAFF; DNA: TGTGCCAGCAGCTTAGGGACAGGGGTAACTGAAGCTTTCTTT; D: TRBD1; J: TRBJ1-1; V: TRBV13; size: -
CDR3: CASSGQGTFFGGEKLFF; DNA: TGTGCCAGCAGTGGACAGGGAACCTTTTTCGGGGGTGAAAAACTGTTTTTT; D: TRBD1; J: TRBJ1-4; V: TRBV28; size: -
CDR3: CASSRADRGGSQPQHF; DNA: TGTGCCAGCAGCAGAGCGGATAGGGGGGGCTCTCAGCCCCAGCATTTT; D: -; J: TRBJ1-5; V: TRBV2; size: -
CDR3: CASSEYRGNSYEQYF; DNA: TGTGCCAGCAGTGAATACCGCGGAAACTCCTACGAGCAGTACTTC; D: -; J: TRBJ2-7; V: TRBV2; size: -
CDR3: CASSLDRQTNEKLFF; DNA: TGTGCCAGCAGCCTGGACAGACAGACTAATGAAAAACTGTTTTTT; D: -; J: TRBJ1-4; V: TRBV11-2; size: -
CDR3: CASSPLTGYIVELFF; DNA: TGTGCCAGCAGTCCTCTTACAGGTTATATCGTGGAGCTGTTTTTT; D: -; J: TRBJ2-2; V: TRBV28; size: -
CDR3: CASSIGTGGTNEKLFF; DNA: TGTGCCAGCAGTATAGGGACAGGGGGCACTAATGAAAAACTGTTTTTT; D: TRBD1; J: TRBJ1-4; V: TRBV2; size: -
CDR3: CASGDTGGKIADTQYF; DNA: TGTGCCAGCGGAGACACAGGGGGCAAGATCGCAGATACGCAGTATTTT; D: TRBD1; J: TRBJ2-3; V: TRBV28; size: -
CDR3: CASSLGQPNSDGELFF; DNA: TGCGCCAGCAGCTTGGGACAGCCTAACTCCGACGGGGAGCTGTTTTTT; D: -; J: TRBJ2-2; V: TRBV5-1; size: -
CDR3: CASSRDRLSSYEQYF; DNA: TGCGCCAGCAGCCGGGACAGATTGAGCTCCTACGAGCAGTACTTC; D: TRBD1; J: TRBJ2-7; V: TRBV5-1; size: -
CDR3: CASSSSGNLNEQFF; DNA: TGCGCCAGCAGCAGTAGCGGGAACCTGAATGAGCAGTTCTTC; D: TRBD2; J: TRBJ2-1; V: TRBV10-1; size: -
CDR3: CASSLGVTEAFF; DNA: TGTGCCAGCAGTTTAGGAGTCACTGAAGCTTTCTTT; D: -; J: TRBJ1-1; V: TRBV28; size: -
CDR3: CASSLRTANYGYTF; DNA: TGCGCCAGCAGCCTACGGACAGCCAACTATGGCTACACCTTC; D: -; J: TRBJ1-2; V: TRBV4-1; size: -
CDR3: CASGLVPSGGQRLYVNTEAFF; DNA: TGTGCTAGTGGTTTGGTACCCTCGGGGGGGCAGAGGCTGTACGTGAACACTGAAGCTTTCTTT; D: -; J: TRBJ1-1; V: TRBV12-5; size: -
CDR3: CASRRLAGGLNEQFF; DNA: TGTGCCAGCAGGCGACTAGCGGGAGGACTTAATGAGCAGTTCTTC; D: TRBD2; J: TRBJ2-1; V: TRBV6-6; size: -
CDR3: CASSLLEMRISGNTIYF; DNA: TGTGCCAGCAGCTTACTGGAGATGCGAATCTCTGGAAACACCATATATTTT; D: -; J: TRBJ1-3; V: TRBV11-2; size: -
CDR3: CASSGRVDRGGEQYF; DNA: TGTGCCAGCAGTGGAAGGGTGGACAGGGGCGGCGAGCAGTACTTC; D: TRBD1; J: TRBJ2-7; V: TRBV6-1; size: -
CDR3: CASTSNTEAFF; DNA: TGTGCCAGCACTTCGAACACTGAAGCTTTCTTT; D: -; J: TRBJ1-1; V: TRBV6-5; size: few
CDR3: CASSPQGSSYEQYF; DNA: TGTGCCAGCAGCCCACAGGGTTCCTCCTACGAGCAGTACTTC; D: -; J: TRBJ2-7; V: TRBV5-5; size: -
CDR3: CASSTTFIGSGNGYTF; DNA: TGTGCCAGCAGTACCACATTCATTGGGTCCGGGAATGGCTACACCTTC; D: -; J: TRBJ1-2; V: TRBV6-6; size: once
CDR3: CASSSTSENIQYF; DNA: TGTGCCAGCAGCTCTACTAGCGAAAACATTCAGTACTTC; D: TRBD2; J: TRBJ2-4; V: TRBV5-4; size: -
CDR3: CAIRREGRGNSPLHF; DNA: TGTGCCATCAGGAGGGAGGGTCGGGGTAATTCACCCCTCCACTTT; D: -; J: TRBJ1-6; V: TRBV10-3; size: few